These T cell receptor beta chains were read from a single sample in a study of blood T cell repertoires in COVID-19. Here immunoSEQ multiplex PCR was the method, and the copy in TCRdb shows in-frame clones only, minus some. The table shows around 100,000 clones, with approximately 81% occurring only once. Sequenced: peripheral blood. These receptors were collected from a man aged 35-49 years with acute or convalescent COVID-19. Each CDR3 is given with its conserved first and last residue. The D gene is left open where the match is weak. Clone size, where shown, is once, few, many, or a class for clones that have expanded.

>.|few|16|TRBV11-2|TRBJ2-5
TGTGCCAGCAGCTTAGTCGCAGGGGAGGGCCAAGAGACCCAGTACTTC
CASSLVAGEGQETQYF
>TRBD1|.|15|TRBV27|TRBJ1-2
TGTGCCAGCAGTCCCCGGGACAGTCCTACGCATGGCTACACCTTC
CASSPRDSPTHGYTF
>TRBD1|.|13|TRBV19|TRBJ2-1
TGTGCCAGTAGCCTAGGGACAGCGAATGAGCAGTTCTTC
CASSLGTANEQFF
>.|.|16|TRBV2|TRBJ1-5
TGTGCCAGCAGTGAAACGGACAACTATAGCAATCAGCCCCAGCATTTT
CASSETDNYSNQPQHF
>TRBD1|once|16|TRBV6-5|TRBJ1-2
TGTGCCAGCAGTTACTCATCGACAGGGGGCGTCTATGGCTACACCTTC
CASSYSSTGGVYGYTF
>TRBD1|.|15|TRBV10-3|TRBJ1-6
TGTGCCATCAAGGTCTCCCTGACAGGGACGTCACCCCTCCACTTT
CAIKVSLTGTSPLHF
>.|.|13|TRBV6-2/TRBV6-3|TRBJ2-1
TGTGCCAGCAGTTACCTAGATTACAATGAGCAGTTCTTC
CASSYLDYNEQFF
>TRBD2|.|17|TRBV5-8|TRBJ2-5
TGTGCCAGCAGCTTGGGGCTAGCGGGGGGTCTCGTAGGGACCCAGTACTTC
CASSLGLAGGLVGTQYF
>TRBD2|.|14|TRBV19|TRBJ2-4
TGTGCCAGTATGGGGACTAGCGGGGGGAACATTCAGTACTTC
CASMGTSGGNIQYF
>.|.|13|TRBV12-3/TRBV12-4|TRBJ1-6
TGTGCCACCTCAAGGAGGGAAAATTCACCCCTCCACTTT
CATSRRENSPLHF
>.|.|14|TRBV10-3|TRBJ1-5
TGTGCCACCCGGGGGGCGGGTAGCAATCAGCCCCAGCATTTT
CATRGAGSNQPQHF